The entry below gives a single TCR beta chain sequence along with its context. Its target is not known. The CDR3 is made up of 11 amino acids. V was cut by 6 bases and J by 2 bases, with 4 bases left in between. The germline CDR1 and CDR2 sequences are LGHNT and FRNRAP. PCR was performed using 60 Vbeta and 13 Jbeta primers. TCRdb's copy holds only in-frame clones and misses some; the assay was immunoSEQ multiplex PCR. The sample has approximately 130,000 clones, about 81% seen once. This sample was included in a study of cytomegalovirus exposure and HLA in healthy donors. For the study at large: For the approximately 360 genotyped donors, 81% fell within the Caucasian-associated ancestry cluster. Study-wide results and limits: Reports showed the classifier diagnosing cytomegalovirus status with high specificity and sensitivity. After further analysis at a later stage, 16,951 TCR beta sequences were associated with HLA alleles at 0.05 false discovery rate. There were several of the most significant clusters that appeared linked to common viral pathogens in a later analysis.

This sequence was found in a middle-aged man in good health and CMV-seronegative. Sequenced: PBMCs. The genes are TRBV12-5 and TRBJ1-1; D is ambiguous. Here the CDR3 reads CASGFNTEAFF. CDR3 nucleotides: TGTGCTAGTGGCTTCAACACTGAAGCTTTCTTT.